The rows below give T cell receptor beta chains drawn from one sample of a study of blood T cells in healthy people across ages. Each CDR3 protein gets one entry after TCRdb re-called the 5' RACE reads with MiXCR. The sample lists 750,000 to 850,000 distinct CDR3 sequences; around 25% were seen once. These same records also appear under a second study, on T cells of mothers and their children.

Input material: blood. The receptors here all came from a boy aged 10-17 years in good health. CDR3s include the opening cysteine and the closing phenylalanine or tryptophan. A D gene is named only where the DNA matches it firmly. Some rows mark clone size as missing; the rest say once, few, many or name a class of expanded clone.

abundance: .; d_gene: TRBD1; j_gene: TRBJ1-5; v_gene: TRBV4-2; CDR3nt: TGTGCCAGCAGCCAGGACAGGGGGCATAGCAATCAGCCCCAGCATTTT; CDR3aa: CASSQDRGHSNQPQHF
abundance: .; d_gene: .; j_gene: TRBJ1-6; v_gene: TRBV11-2; CDR3nt: TGTGCCAGCAGGGGGCAATGGAATTCACCCCTCCACTTT; CDR3aa: CASRGQWNSPLHF
abundance: .; d_gene: .; j_gene: TRBJ1-1; v_gene: TRBV7-2; CDR3nt: TGTGCCAGCAGCTTGGACACAGGGATTACTGAAGCTTTCTTT; CDR3aa: CASSLDTGITEAFF
abundance: .; d_gene: TRBD2; j_gene: TRBJ2-1; v_gene: TRBV20-1; CDR3nt: TGCAGTGTCACATCAAGCGGGAGGAATCAGTTCTTC; CDR3aa: CSVTSSGRNQFF
abundance: few; d_gene: .; j_gene: TRBJ2-5; v_gene: TRBV21-1; CDR3nt: TGTGCCAGCAGCAAGCGAAACAGGGTGGGACAAGAGACCCAGTACTTC; CDR3aa: CASSKRNRVGQETQYF
abundance: .; d_gene: .; j_gene: TRBJ2-1; v_gene: TRBV7-2; CDR3nt: TGTGCCAGCAGCTTAGCGGTAGAGTGGTTCTTC; CDR3aa: CASSLAVEWFF
abundance: .; d_gene: .; j_gene: TRBJ2-7; v_gene: TRBV4-3; CDR3nt: TGCGCCAGCAGCCAACCGGGATTCTGGGGCCACGAGCAGTACTTC; CDR3aa: CASSQPGFWGHEQYF
abundance: .; d_gene: .; j_gene: TRBJ2-5; v_gene: TRBV29-1; CDR3nt: TGCAGCGTTTACAGGTTTAACCAAGAGACCCAGTACTTC; CDR3aa: CSVYRFNQETQYF
abundance: .; d_gene: .; j_gene: TRBJ2-4; v_gene: TRBV28; CDR3nt: TGTGCCAGCAGTTTCCAGGGTTTACCAAACATTCAGTACTTC; CDR3aa: CASSFQGLPNIQYF
abundance: few; d_gene: TRBD2; j_gene: TRBJ2-4; v_gene: TRBV6-6; CDR3nt: TGTGCCAGCAGTACGGGTTTGCGGGGGAGCAAAAACATTCAGTACTTC; CDR3aa: CASSTGLRGSKNIQYF
abundance: .; d_gene: TRBD1; j_gene: TRBJ1-4; v_gene: TRBV7-3; CDR3nt: TGTGCCAGCAGCTTCCACGATAGGCAGGGGGTTGAAGAAAAACTGTTTTTT; CDR3aa: CASSFHDRQGVEEKLFF
abundance: .; d_gene: .; j_gene: TRBJ2-7; v_gene: TRBV28; CDR3nt: TGTGCCAGCAGTTGGCCCAAGAGCTACGAGCAGTACTTC; CDR3aa: CASSWPKSYEQYF
abundance: .; d_gene: .; j_gene: TRBJ2-1; v_gene: TRBV29-1; CDR3nt: TGCAGCTCTGAGGGCTCCTACAATGAGCAGTTCTTC; CDR3aa: CSSEGSYNEQFF
abundance: .; d_gene: .; j_gene: TRBJ2-1; v_gene: TRBV28; CDR3nt: TGTGCCACCTTATATTGGGGTTCCTACAATGAGCAGTTCTTC; CDR3aa: CATLYWGSYNEQFF
abundance: .; d_gene: .; j_gene: TRBJ2-7; v_gene: TRBV6-1; CDR3nt: TGTGCCAGCAGTGAACAGCCCGGGACATCAATCCTCTACGAGCAGTACTTC; CDR3aa: CASSEQPGTSILYEQYF
abundance: .; d_gene: .; j_gene: TRBJ2-5; v_gene: TRBV5-1; CDR3nt: TGCGCCAGCAGCTTGGTACAGGGTGAAGAGACCCAGTACTTC; CDR3aa: CASSLVQGEETQYF
abundance: few; d_gene: TRBD1; j_gene: TRBJ1-4; v_gene: TRBV6-2/TRBV6-3; CDR3nt: TGTGCCAGCAGTTACTGGGGACAGAAAGGCCTACGTGAAAAACTGTTTTTT; CDR3aa: CASSYWGQKGLREKLFF
abundance: few; d_gene: .; j_gene: TRBJ2-5; v_gene: TRBV7-2; CDR3nt: TGTGCCAGCAGCTCCACAGGGAGAAGAGAGGAGACCCAGTACTTC; CDR3aa: CASSSTGRREETQYF
abundance: few; d_gene: .; j_gene: TRBJ1-1; v_gene: TRBV7-9; CDR3nt: TGTGCCAGCAGCTTAGTCCTCCCTGGCGGGGCTTTCTTT; CDR3aa: CASSLVLPGGAFF
abundance: .; d_gene: .; j_gene: TRBJ1-5; v_gene: TRBV12-3/TRBV12-4; CDR3nt: TGCGCCAGCAGTCCAGGGGACCATGGGCAGCCCCAGCATTTT; CDR3aa: CASSPGDHGQPQHF
abundance: many; d_gene: .; j_gene: TRBJ2-5; v_gene: TRBV29-1; CDR3nt: TGCAGCGTTGAAAGCGGGGAGACCCAGTACTTC; CDR3aa: CSVESGETQYF
abundance: .; d_gene: TRBD2; j_gene: TRBJ2-5; v_gene: TRBV29-1; CDR3nt: TGCAGCGTTGAGGGGACTAGGATCCGAGAGACCCAGTACTTC; CDR3aa: CSVEGTRIRETQYF
abundance: .; d_gene: .; j_gene: TRBJ1-2; v_gene: TRBV5-1; CDR3nt: TGCGCCAGCAGCTTGTATCCAGACCGCTATGGCTACACCTTC; CDR3aa: CASSLYPDRYGYTF
abundance: few; d_gene: .; j_gene: TRBJ2-5; v_gene: TRBV7-8; CDR3nt: TGTGCCAGCAGCTTAGTCCTGAGGAGCTCTGGAGAGACCCAGTACTTC; CDR3aa: CASSLVLRSSGETQYF
abundance: .; d_gene: .; j_gene: TRBJ2-4; v_gene: TRBV9; CDR3nt: TGTGCCAGCAGCGTAGGTCCGGGGGCTATGAACATTCAGTACTTC; CDR3aa: CASSVGPGAMNIQYF
abundance: few; d_gene: .; j_gene: TRBJ2-4; v_gene: TRBV6-1; CDR3nt: TGTGCCAGCAGTGAAGCATCGGTCTCAAGGAACATTCAGTACTTC; CDR3aa: CASSEASVSRNIQYF
abundance: .; d_gene: TRBD2; j_gene: TRBJ2-3; v_gene: TRBV28; CDR3nt: TGTGCCAGCAGTTTATGGGGACTAGCGGGAGGGCCCTCCCAAGATACGCAGTATTTT; CDR3aa: CASSLWGLAGGPSQDTQYF
abundance: .; d_gene: TRBD2; j_gene: TRBJ2-2; v_gene: TRBV18; CDR3nt: TGTGCCAGCTCACCTGCACTAGCGTCTCAGAACACCGGGGAGCTGTTTTTT; CDR3aa: CASSPALASQNTGELFF
abundance: .; d_gene: .; j_gene: TRBJ1-1; v_gene: TRBV20-1; CDR3nt: TGCAGTGCCCAAGATTGGGGCACTGAAGCTTTCTTT; CDR3aa: CSAQDWGTEAFF
abundance: few; d_gene: TRBD2; j_gene: TRBJ2-1; v_gene: TRBV29-1; CDR3nt: TGCAGCGTTGATCAGGGACTATTGGTCAATGAGCAGTTCTTC; CDR3aa: CSVDQGLLVNEQFF
abundance: .; d_gene: .; j_gene: TRBJ2-2; v_gene: TRBV29-1; CDR3nt: TGCAGCGTTTACCAGACGAACACCGGGGAGCTGTTTTTT; CDR3aa: CSVYQTNTGELFF
abundance: once; d_gene: .; j_gene: TRBJ2-7; v_gene: TRBV13; CDR3nt: TGTGCCAGCAGCTCCTCCTCACAGGGCTCCTACGAGCAGTACTTC; CDR3aa: CASSSSSQGSYEQYF
abundance: few; d_gene: .; j_gene: TRBJ2-5; v_gene: TRBV6-6; CDR3nt: TGTGCCAGCACCGACAGGTCTGAGCAGTACTTC; CDR3aa: CASTDRSEQYF
abundance: .; d_gene: TRBD1; j_gene: TRBJ2-1; v_gene: TRBV20-1; CDR3nt: TGCAGTGCTCTGGACAGGGATAATGAGCAGTTCTTC; CDR3aa: CSALDRDNEQFF
abundance: .; d_gene: TRBD2; j_gene: TRBJ2-4; v_gene: TRBV11-2; CDR3nt: TGTGCCAGCAGCTTAGCGGGAGGGGGGGCCAAAAACATTCAGTACTTC; CDR3aa: CASSLAGGGAKNIQYF
abundance: .; d_gene: .; j_gene: TRBJ2-1; v_gene: TRBV13; CDR3nt: TGTGCCAGCAGCTTAGAAGGGGGTACAGTCGAGCAGTTCTTC; CDR3aa: CASSLEGGTVEQFF
abundance: few; d_gene: .; j_gene: TRBJ1-2; v_gene: TRBV6-1; CDR3nt: TGTGCCAGCAGCCTTCATCAGGGTGACACTAACTATGGCTACACCTTC; CDR3aa: CASSLHQGDTNYGYTF
abundance: .; d_gene: .; j_gene: TRBJ2-5; v_gene: TRBV7-2; CDR3nt: TGTGCCAGCAGCTTAGGCCCAGGGTGGGGGGAGACCCAGTACTTC; CDR3aa: CASSLGPGWGETQYF
abundance: .; d_gene: .; j_gene: TRBJ2-3; v_gene: TRBV7-3; CDR3nt: TGTGCCAGCAGCCCCGGTTACGGAGTTGCAGATACGCAGTATTTT; CDR3aa: CASSPGYGVADTQYF
abundance: few; d_gene: .; j_gene: TRBJ2-3; v_gene: TRBV5-1; CDR3nt: TGCGCCAGCAGCTTTCTGGAGGGTCGCACAGATACGCAGTATTTT; CDR3aa: CASSFLEGRTDTQYF
abundance: few; d_gene: .; j_gene: TRBJ2-2; v_gene: TRBV27; CDR3nt: TGTGCCAGCAGTTTCCTTAACACCGGGGAGCTGTTTTTT; CDR3aa: CASSFLNTGELFF
abundance: .; d_gene: .; j_gene: TRBJ2-7; v_gene: TRBV7-2; CDR3nt: TGTGCCAGCAGCTTCTCGGAGAGCGGCCACGAGCAGTACTTC; CDR3aa: CASSFSESGHEQYF
abundance: few; d_gene: TRBD1; j_gene: TRBJ2-1; v_gene: TRBV29-1; CDR3nt: TGCAGCGTTGCCTTCGGGACAGGTTACAATGAGCAGTTCTTC; CDR3aa: CSVAFGTGYNEQFF
abundance: few; d_gene: TRBD2; j_gene: TRBJ2-7; v_gene: TRBV18; CDR3nt: TGTGCCAGCTCACCACCGGGACTAGCGGGTGAAGGTTGGACCTACGAGCAGTACTTC; CDR3aa: CASSPPGLAGEGWTYEQYF
abundance: .; d_gene: .; j_gene: TRBJ2-5; v_gene: TRBV20-1; CDR3nt: TGCAGTGCTAGAGATTTTAGTGCAGGGGCCGAGACCCAGTACTTC; CDR3aa: CSARDFSAGAETQYF
abundance: .; d_gene: TRBD2; j_gene: TRBJ2-5; v_gene: TRBV20-1; CDR3nt: TGCAGCCAAGCTTCGACGATGGGACTACAAGAGACCCAGTACTTC; CDR3aa: CSQASTMGLQETQYF
abundance: .; d_gene: .; j_gene: TRBJ2-3; v_gene: TRBV20-1; CDR3nt: TGCAGTGCTGTACTTGGGTTCACAGATACGCAGTATTTT; CDR3aa: CSAVLGFTDTQYF
abundance: once; d_gene: .; j_gene: TRBJ1-1; v_gene: TRBV24-1; CDR3nt: TGTGCCACCAGTGATTTGTCGATCTGGCAGACAAAGAACACTGAAGCTTTCTTT; CDR3aa: CATSDLSIWQTKNTEAFF
abundance: .; d_gene: .; j_gene: TRBJ1-5; v_gene: TRBV12-3/TRBV12-4; CDR3nt: TGTGCCAGCAGTTTAGATTCGGGGACGTTCAATCAGCCCCAGCATTTT; CDR3aa: CASSLDSGTFNQPQHF
abundance: few; d_gene: .; j_gene: TRBJ1-4; v_gene: TRBV19; CDR3nt: TGTGCCAGTAGTCCGGGACTGACCGCAACTAATGAAAAACTGTTTTTT; CDR3aa: CASSPGLTATNEKLFF
abundance: once; d_gene: .; j_gene: TRBJ2-7; v_gene: TRBV14; CDR3nt: TGTGCCAGCAGCCAAGAGCATCTGAGACTCAGGGCCTCCTACGAGCAGTACTTC; CDR3aa: CASSQEHLRLRASYEQYF
abundance: few; d_gene: .; j_gene: TRBJ1-2; v_gene: TRBV13; CDR3nt: TGTGCCAGCAGCTCCCAGGGTAGTGGCTACACCTTC; CDR3aa: CASSSQGSGYTF
abundance: .; d_gene: TRBD2; j_gene: TRBJ2-1; v_gene: TRBV29-1; CDR3nt: TGCAGCGTTGAACCTAGCGGGAGTGATGAGCAGTTCTTC; CDR3aa: CSVEPSGSDEQFF
abundance: .; d_gene: .; j_gene: TRBJ1-1; v_gene: TRBV20-1; CDR3nt: TGCAGTGCTCGAAGGGACGGACTCGGAACTGAAGCTTTCTTT; CDR3aa: CSARRDGLGTEAFF
abundance: many; d_gene: .; j_gene: TRBJ1-6; v_gene: TRBV10-3; CDR3nt: TGTGCCATCCAAGAAGGGGGGAGCAATTCACCCCTCCACTTT; CDR3aa: CAIQEGGSNSPLHF
abundance: .; d_gene: .; j_gene: TRBJ2-1; v_gene: TRBV6-1; CDR3nt: TGTGCCAGCAGTGAAGGGCGCGAGCAGTTCTTC; CDR3aa: CASSEGREQFF
abundance: .; d_gene: .; j_gene: TRBJ2-7; v_gene: TRBV7-2; CDR3nt: TGTGCCAGCAGCTTACAAGCGGGTCGGGACGAGCAGTACTTC; CDR3aa: CASSLQAGRDEQYF